This T cell receptor beta chain comes out of a study of CD8 T cells in Susac syndrome. The V end was cut by 5 bases, the J end by 1 base, with 11 bases between. Germline CDR1 SGDLS, CDR2 YYNGEE. This CDR3 has 14 amino acids. Reverse transcription of roughly 0.5 to 1 ug RNA was carried out with random hexamers. Multiplex PCR with immunoSEQ amplified the TCR beta CDR3 across 54 Vbeta and 13 Jbeta. Each CDR3 protein is one row after TCRdb ran MiXCR on the immunoSEQ multiplex PCR reads. The table lists under 150,000 distinct CDR3 sequences, approximately 93% of them singletons. TCR beta sequences were obtained from blood CD8+ and CD4+ T cells.

The chain recombines TRBV9 with TRBJ2-3; no reliable D call. The clonotype was recovered from a human donor in good health. The sequenced sample was CD8+ T cells from PBMCs. The CDR3 DNA reads TGTGCCAGCAGGGCTTATACAGGCACAGATACGCAGTATTTT. This sequence encodes CASRAYTGTDTQYF.